This T cell receptor (beta chain) was sequenced in a study of T cells in localized non-small cell lung cancer. Study-level points and caveats: Only one tumor region was sequenced, so heterogeneity remains possible. Appearances in adjacent lung were noted for a median approximately 52 of the top 100 tumor clones.

This clone was seen a handful of times. Antigen: not known. One end of the junction does not line up with germline, which may come from a read error. This CDR3 has 15 amino acids. CDR1 is LNHNV and CDR2 is YYDKDF in the germline V gene (reference sequence). Profiled with immunoSEQ multiplex PCR; TCRdb holds only in-frame clones, not every one. The sample yields 6,400 or so clones, 43% seen once. The material was lung tumor tissue, obtained before any cancer treatment. This clonotype was sampled from a man aged 40 to 75 with stage III lung adenocarcinoma. The genes are TRBV15 and TRBJ1-5; D perhaps matches TRBD1 (5 bases). The DNA for the CDR3 is TGTGCCACCAGCAGTCAGGGACGGATCAATCAACCCCAGCATTTT. This sequence encodes CATSSQGRINQPQHF.